This TCR beta chain was identified during a study of blood T cells in healthy people across ages. Study-level background: The capture of about one barcoded beta molecule per two T cells was achieved by template switching.

Trimming took 3 bases from V and 8 from J; bases not matched to a gene: 6. Germline V gene data show CDR1 as MGHRA and CDR2 as YSYEKL. The CDR3 runs 15 residues. Then a second PCR, running about 6 to 11 cycles, was carried out with a sample-barcoded 5' primer and a J-beta primer mix. TCRdb reprocessed the 5' RACE reads with MiXCR, giving one entry per CDR3 protein. The sample lists 1,100,000 or so distinct CDR3 sequences; under 55% were seen once. Study-wide findings and caveats: Naive CD4+ cell counts and diversity both ran higher in long-lived than in aged donors. In these data, TCR beta diversity tracked strongly with naive T cell percentage.

Details on this clonotype: The antigen remains unidentified.

Isolated per sample were at least 7 million PBMCs. The chain recombines TRBV4-1 with TRBJ2-2; TRBD2 matches 10 bases. The receptor was isolated from a woman aged 60-70 years in good health. Sequencing was carried out using blood. The CDR3 protein is CASSQGLATHGELFF. CDR3 in DNA: TGCGCCAGCAGCCAGGGACTAGCGACCCATGGGGAGCTGTTTTTT.